These 28 T cell receptor beta chains share one sample of origin, sequenced in a study of human T cells and chemical hapten exposure (dated by TCRdb to about 2021). Library preparation was by RACE. For sequencing, a NextSeq 500 was employed. TCRdb passed the public sequencing reads through fastp at Q25 and MiXCR, retaining productive beta sequences. Rows are unified per CDR3 protein, each entry keeping the most common DNA and genes. The sample contains roughly 200,000 distinct CDR3 sequences, 24% of them found a single time. The ten largest clones capture roughly 2.4% of the sample. This specimen's time point label, per the study, means: patch test 3, about 24 weeks after DPC sensitization. Per the publication, the treatment or condition label means: therapeutic diphenylcyclopropenone sensitization with weekly scalp DPC. The source material was whole blood, sampled in connection with sensitization to the hapten diphenylcyclopropenone (DPC). The source of these receptors is a woman between 35 and 50 years old with alopecia areata. Some clones in this sample may be carry-over from other donors' samples.

This clonotype came up a few times. The J gene is TRBJ1-1, the V gene TRBV6-5; 8 bases are a match to TRBD1. V lost 3 bases, J lost 10 bases, and 13 bases stayed unmatched. The CDR3 runs 15 residues. From germline, CDR1 is MNHEY and CDR2 SVGAGI. The CDR3 loop reads CASSYYGTGLSRAFF. The CDR3 nucleotides are TGTGCCAGCAGTTATTACGGGACAGGCCTCAGCCGAGCTTTCTTT.

Only a few counts were recorded for this clonotype. The CDR3 loop reads CASRGTENTEAFF. CDR3 nucleotide sequence: TGCGCCAGCAGAGGGACAGAGAACACTGAAGCTTTCTTT. The chain joins TRBV5-1 to TRBJ1-1; 7 bases match TRBD1. Germline V gene sequence: CDR1 SGHRS, CDR2 YFSETQ. Germline trimming cut 5 bases from V and 1 base from J; bases unmatched to any gene: 2. There are 13 residues in the CDR3.

The chain joins TRBV27 to TRBJ2-4; D is perhaps TRBD1 or TRBD2 (7 bases each). The CDR3 has 16 residues. CDR1 is MNHEY and CDR2 is SMNVEV in the germline V gene (reference sequence). V shed 5 bases and J shed 0 bases, with 14 bases lying between them. The CDR3, as DNA: TGTGCCAGCAGTCCAGGGGGGGGGCTAGCCAAAAACATTCAGTACTTC. Its protein product is CASSPGGGLAKNIQYF.

This clonotype was recorded a few times. This rearrangement joins TRBV4-2 to TRBJ2-3; the match to TRBD2 covers 8 bases. Germline V gene data show CDR1 as LGHNA and CDR2 as YNFKEQ. Unmatched junction bases numbered 5, after V lost 1 base and J lost 2 bases. CDR3 length: 16 residues. The CDR3 protein is CASSQGPGGATDTQYF. CDR3 DNA: TGTGCCAGCAGCCAAGGACCGGGGGGGGCCACAGATACGCAGTATTTT.

This chain uses TRBV6-6 with TRBJ1-4; D might be TRBD1 (5 bases). The CDR3 is 13 amino acids. The germline V gene encodes CDR1 MNHNY and CDR2 SVGAGI (reference sequence). The V end was cut by 5 bases, the J end by 8 bases, with 12 bases between. In DNA, the CDR3 is TGTGCCAGCAGTCCCCCGACAGTCGAAAAACTGTTTTTT. Translation: CASSPPTVEKLFF.

This chain joins TRBV10-3 and TRBJ1-1; TRBD1 might be the D (5 bases). This CDR3 contains 11 residues. The germline V gene has CDR1 ENHRY and CDR2 SYGVKD. The V gene lost 2 bases and the J gene lost 7 bases, with 5 bases spanning the gap. CDR3 DNA sequence: TGTGCCATCAGTGAGAGGGGTGAAGCTTTCTTT. This encodes CAISERGEAFF.

This chain links TRBV6-5 with TRBJ2-3; D possibly corresponds to TRBD2 (7 bases). This CDR3 is built from 17 residues. The germline gives CDR1 MNHEY, CDR2 SVGAGI. Trimming removed 3 bases from V and 3 bases from J, with 19 bases in between. The CDR3: CASSYDQGRERTDTQYF. The CDR3 nucleotides are TGTGCCAGCAGTTATGATCAGGGGCGGGAGCGTACAGATACGCAGTATTTT.

Notes on this clonotype: A junction boundary mismatches the germline segment, possibly from a read error. The DNA of the CDR3 is TGTGCCAGCAGTCAAGCCGGGACAGGGTCCTACGAGCAGTACTTC. Protein product: CASSQAGTGSYEQYF. The chain has TRBV2 and TRBJ2-7; 9 positions agree with TRBD1. Germline V gene data show CDR1 as SNHLY and CDR2 as FYNNEI. The CDR3 totals 15 residues.

The V and J genes are TRBV29-1 and TRBJ2-1; a possible D gene is TRBD2 (6 bases). Germline lookup yields CDR1 SQVTM and CDR2 ANQGSEA. Trimming pared 7 bases from V and 0 bases from J, leaving 13 bases between. The CDR3 sequence is 14 residues long. CDR3 nucleotide sequence: TGCAGCGCTCTTAGCGGAAGCTCCTACAATGAGCAGTTCTTC. Its protein product is CSALSGSSYNEQFF.

The chain joins TRBV28 to TRBJ2-6; D is tentatively TRBD1 or TRBD2 (5 bases each). The CDR3 is 19 residues long. Deletions cut 3 bases from V and 0 bases from J, with 18 bases between. Germline lookup yields CDR1 MDHEN and CDR2 SYDVKM. The CDR3 bases are TGTGCCAGCAGTTTCCCCCCGGGGCATATAAGCTCTGGGGCCAACGTCCTGACTTTC. This translates into CASSFPPGHISSGANVLTF.

J is TRBJ1-2 and V is TRBV7-2; D unclear. The length of the CDR3 is 14 residues. Per the germline V gene, CDR1 is SGHTA and CDR2 is FQGNSA. With 4 bases removed from V and 2 bases from J, the gap between germline ends came to 11 bases. The CDR3 coding sequence is TGTGCCAGCAGCTCCGCTAGAGCCAACTATGGCTACACCTTC. Translation gives CASSSARANYGYTF. The full variable domain, rest sourced from reference TRBV7-2 and TRBJ1-2, is GAGVSQSPSNKVTEKGKDVELRCDPISGHTALYWYRQSLGQGLEFLIYFQGNSAPDKSGLPSDRFSAERTGGSVSTLTIQRTQQEDSAVYLCASSSARANYGYTFGSGTRLTVV.

Ten or more counts support this clonotype. This chain joins TRBV7-6 and TRBJ2-7; 8 bases fit TRBD2. Germline CDR1 is SGHVS and CDR2 is FNYEAQ. Losses at the gene ends were 0 bases for V and 7 bases for J; bases not matched to a gene: 2. This CDR3 spans 13 amino acids. The CDR3 sequence: CASSLAGGGEQYF. The CDR3 bases are TGTGCCAGCAGCTTAGCGGGCGGGGGGGAGCAGTACTTC.

This clonotype was counted at least ten times. V and J are TRBV7-2 and TRBJ2-1; 12 nucleotides line up with TRBD2. Trimming cost V 7 bases and J 4 bases; bases outside gene matches: 5. Germline V gene data show CDR1 as SGHTA and CDR2 as FQGNSA. The CDR3 is 15 amino acids. CDR3 sequence: CASTLTSGRYNEQFF. The DNA of the CDR3 is TGTGCCAGCACGCTAACTAGCGGGAGGTACAATGAGCAGTTCTTC.

This clonotype was counted at least ten times. The V and J genes are TRBV7-2 and TRBJ1-1; 9 bases line up with TRBD1. Germline assignment: CDR1 SGHTA and CDR2 FQGNSA. There are 15 residues in the CDR3. V gave up 5 bases and J gave up 4 bases; unmatched junction bases: 8. The CDR3 loop is CASSPRTGAGTEAFF. The CDR3 nucleotides are TGTGCCAGCAGCCCCCGGACAGGGGCAGGCACTGAAGCTTTCTTT.

This clonotype was observed many times. This chain connects TRBV29-1 to TRBJ2-3; D remains unclear. This CDR3 is 14 amino acids long. V shed 4 bases and J shed 0 bases, with 11 bases lying between them. Germline values: CDR1 SQVTM, CDR2 ANQGSEA. DNA for the CDR3: TGCAGCGTTGGGACGGTGTCTAGCACAGATACGCAGTATTTT. It is translated as CSVGTVSSTDTQYF.

The table lists this clonotype with a few counts. CDR3 sequence: CASSLSLAQETQYF. The CDR3, as DNA: TGTGCCAGCAGCTTAAGTTTGGCCCAAGAGACCCAGTACTTC. The gene calls are TRBV7-9 and TRBJ2-5; no clear D. V shed 2 bases and J shed 1 base, with 8 bases lying between them. Per germline, CDR1 SEHNR and CDR2 FQNEAQ (reference sequence). The CDR3 is 14 amino acids.

The V and J genes are TRBV3-1 and TRBJ1-2; D not resolved. This CDR3 spans 13 amino acids. CDR1 is LGHDT and CDR2 is YNNKEL in the germline V gene (reference sequence). The ends were cut back, 1 base at V and 14 bases at J, with 17 bases in the middle. CDR3 in amino acids: CASSQASLGRRTF. The CDR3 DNA follows: TGTGCCAGCAGCCAAGCATCATTAGGACGGAGAACCTTC. Drawing the rest from reference TRBV3-1 and TRBJ1-2, the complete variable domain is DTAVSQTPKYLVTQMGNDKSIKCEQNLGHDTMYWYKQDSKKFLKIMFSYNNKELIINETVPNRFSPKSPDKAHLNLHINSLELGDSAVYFCASSQASLGRRTFGSGTRLTVV.

This clonotype has a handful of counts. The J gene is TRBJ2-7, the V gene TRBV7-2, with D unclear. This CDR3 comprises 16 residues. Trimming shortened V by 2 bases and J by 0 bases, and 14 bases separated the two germline ends. Per germline, CDR1 SGHTA and CDR2 FQGNSA. The CDR3 DNA follows: TGTGCCAGCAGCTTAATGTTCGGGCTTAGCTCCTACGAGCAGTACTTC. Translated, it gives CASSLMFGLSSYEQYF.

This clonotype was detected a few times. The chain carries TRBV6-2 or TRBV6-3 and TRBJ2-1, with 11 bases matching TRBD2. CDR1 MNHEY and CDR2 SVGEGT come from the germline V gene. The V and J ends lost 2 bases and 6 bases, in that order; junction bases with no gene match: 6. The CDR3 consists of 16 residues. CDR3 sequence: CASSYLLAGDLNEQFF. The CDR3 coding sequence is TGTGCCAGCAGTTACCTACTAGCGGGAGATCTCAATGAGCAGTTCTTC.

This clonotype was observed a few times. The chain is built from TRBV7-2 and TRBJ2-1; the D is unclear. The germline V gene has CDR1 SGHTA and CDR2 FQGNSA. Deletions cut 5 bases from V and 0 bases from J, with 14 bases between. The CDR3 covers 16 residues. The CDR3 region has the DNA TGTGCCAGCAGCCTGAGCTTATTGAGCTCCTACAATGAGCAGTTCTTC. This codes for CASSLSLLSSYNEQFF.

The rearrangement joins TRBV7-2 to TRBJ2-5; 8 nucleotides agree with TRBD2. Per the germline V gene, CDR1 is SGHTA and CDR2 is FQGNSA. The CDR3 is 14 amino acids. J lost 2 bases, V lost 7 bases, and 6 bases had no gene match. The CDR3 nucleotides read TGTGCCAGCACCCGGACTAGCCCTCAAGAGACCCAGTACTTC. Residues: CASTRTSPQETQYF.

V and J are TRBV29-1 and TRBJ2-2; TRBD1 matches at 8 bases. The CDR3 contains 13 residues. Per the germline V gene, CDR1 is SQVTM and CDR2 is ANQGSEA. J was trimmed by 5 bases and V by 4 bases; bases with no gene match: 3. CDR3 sequence: CSVGQGWTGELFF. The CDR3 nucleotides are TGCAGCGTTGGACAGGGGTGGACCGGGGAGCTGTTTTTT.

A few counts support this clonotype. The chain carries TRBV20-1 and TRBJ2-7; D unclear. This CDR3 has 14 amino acids. V was trimmed by 3 bases and J by 6 bases, leaving 18 bases between them. In germline, CDR1 is DFQATT, CDR2 SNEGSKA (reference sequence). CDR3 amino acids: CSASRTRATFEQYF. The CDR3 DNA sequence: TGCAGTGCTAGTAGGACCCGGGCTACCTTCGAGCAGTACTTC.

The rearrangement uses TRBV20-1 and TRBJ2-5; 11 nucleotides agree with TRBD2. The CDR3 extends over 16 amino acids. CDR1 and CDR2 from the germline V gene are DFQATT and SNEGSKA (reference sequence). Unmatched junction bases numbered 8, after V lost 0 bases and J lost 5 bases. The CDR3 sequence: CSARDPTSGSPETQYF. CDR3 DNA sequence: TGCAGTGCTAGAGATCCTACTAGCGGGAGTCCGGAGACCCAGTACTTC.

The chain joins TRBV6-2 or TRBV6-3 to TRBJ2-1, with 8 bases fitting TRBD2. CDR1 and CDR2 (germline): MNHEY, SVGEGT. The CDR3 covers 15 residues. Germline trimming cut 2 bases from V and 3 bases from J; bases unmatched to any gene: 3. The CDR3 here is CASSYPGLGYNEQFF. The CDR3 region has the DNA TGTGCCAGCAGTTACCCGGGACTAGGCTACAATGAGCAGTTCTTC.

The genes are TRBV7-2 and TRBJ2-2; 7 bases align to TRBD1. Germline assignment: CDR1 SGHTA and CDR2 FQGNSA. CDR3 length equals 14 residues. The trim removed 6 bases at V and 4 bases at J, leaving 5 bases unmatched. The CDR3 is CASSQQGSTGELFF. The CDR3, as DNA: TGTGCCAGCAGTCAACAGGGGTCCACCGGGGAGCTGTTTTTT.

The gene calls are TRBV27 and TRBJ1-1; D unresolved. V lost 4 bases, J lost 0 bases, and 12 bases lay in between. The CDR3 runs 15 residues. CDR1 MNHEY and CDR2 SMNVEV come from the germline V gene (reference sequence). Here the CDR3 reads CASSSSPMMNTEAFF. CDR3 DNA: TGTGCCAGCAGTTCCTCCCCGATGATGAACACTGAAGCTTTCTTT.

This clonotype was detected many times. The gene calls are TRBV4-1 and TRBJ1-3; D gene uncertain. V gave up 0 bases and J gave up 7 bases, with 13 bases separating them. The CDR3 loop spans 15 amino acids. Germline lookup yields CDR1 MGHRA and CDR2 YSYEKL. CDR3 sequence reads: CASSQDRSQFNTIYF. In DNA form, the CDR3 reads TGCGCCAGCAGCCAAGATAGGTCCCAATTTAACACCATATATTTT.